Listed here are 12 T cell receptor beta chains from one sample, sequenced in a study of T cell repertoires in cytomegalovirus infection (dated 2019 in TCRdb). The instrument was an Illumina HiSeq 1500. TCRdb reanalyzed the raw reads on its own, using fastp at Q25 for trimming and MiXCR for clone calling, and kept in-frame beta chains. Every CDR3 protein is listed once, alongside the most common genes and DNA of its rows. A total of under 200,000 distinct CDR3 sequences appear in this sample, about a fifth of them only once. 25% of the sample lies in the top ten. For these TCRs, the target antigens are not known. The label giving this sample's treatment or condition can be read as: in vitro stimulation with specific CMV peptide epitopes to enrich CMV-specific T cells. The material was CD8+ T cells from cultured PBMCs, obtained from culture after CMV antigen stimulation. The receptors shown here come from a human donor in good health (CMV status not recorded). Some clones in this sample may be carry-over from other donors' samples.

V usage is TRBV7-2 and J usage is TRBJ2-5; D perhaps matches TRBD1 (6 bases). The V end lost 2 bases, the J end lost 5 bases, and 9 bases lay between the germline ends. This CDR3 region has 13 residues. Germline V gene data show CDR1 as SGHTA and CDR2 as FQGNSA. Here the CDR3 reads CASSLNRVETQYF. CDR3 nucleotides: TGTGCCAGCAGCTTAAACAGGGTCGAGACCCAGTACTTC.

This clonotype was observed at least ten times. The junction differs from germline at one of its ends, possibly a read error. The CDR3 sequence: CASSRSGGAHNEQFF. The CDR3 DNA reads as TGTGCTAGCAGCCGCAGCGGGGGGGCCCACAATGAGCAGTTCTTC. The chain carries TRBV7-7 and TRBJ2-1; 10 nucleotides line up with TRBD2. The germline CDR1 and CDR2 sequences are SSHAT and FNYEAQ (reference sequence). The CDR3 has 15 residues.

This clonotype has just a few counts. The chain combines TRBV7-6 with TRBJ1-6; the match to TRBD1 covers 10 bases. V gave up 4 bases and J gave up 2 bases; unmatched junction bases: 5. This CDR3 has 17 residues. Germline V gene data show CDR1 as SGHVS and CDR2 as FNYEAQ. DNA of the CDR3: TGTGCCAGCAGCTCACCCGGGACAGGGGCCTATAATTCACCCCTCCACTTT. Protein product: CASSSPGTGAYNSPLHF.

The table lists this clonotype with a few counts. In nucleotides, the CDR3 is TGTGCCAGCAGCTCCCGACAGGGCCCAAGCACAGATACGCAGTATTTT. Translated, it gives CASSSRQGPSTDTQYF. This chain connects TRBV7-8 to TRBJ2-3, with 7 bases aligning to TRBD1. Germline CDR1 and CDR2: SGHVS and FQNEAQ. The trim removed 4 bases at V and 0 bases at J, leaving 7 bases unmatched. The CDR3 sequence is 16 residues long.

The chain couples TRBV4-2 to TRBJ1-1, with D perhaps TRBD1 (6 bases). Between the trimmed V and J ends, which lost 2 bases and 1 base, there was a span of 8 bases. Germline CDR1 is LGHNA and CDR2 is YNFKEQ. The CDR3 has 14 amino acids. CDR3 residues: CASSQTGWNTEAFF. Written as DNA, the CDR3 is TGTGCCAGCAGCCAAACAGGGTGGAACACTGAAGCTTTCTTT.

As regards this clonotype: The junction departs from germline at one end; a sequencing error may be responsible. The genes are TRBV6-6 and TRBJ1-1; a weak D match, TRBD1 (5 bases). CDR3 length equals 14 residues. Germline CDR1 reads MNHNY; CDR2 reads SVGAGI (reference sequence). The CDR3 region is CASRYGARNAEAFF. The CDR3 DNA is TGTGCCAGCAGATACGGGGCCAGGAACGCTGAAGCTTTCTTT.

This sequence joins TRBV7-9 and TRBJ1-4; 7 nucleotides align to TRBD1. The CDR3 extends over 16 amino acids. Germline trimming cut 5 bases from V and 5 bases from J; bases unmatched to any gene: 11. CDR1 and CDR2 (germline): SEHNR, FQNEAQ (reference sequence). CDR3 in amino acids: CASSGGRQGLNEKLFF. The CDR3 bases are TGTGCCAGCAGCGGCGGGAGACAGGGCCTGAATGAAAAACTGTTTTTT.

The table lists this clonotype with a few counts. The CDR3 region is CASSHLLAGNNNEQFF. CDR3 DNA: TGCGCCAGCAGCCACTTACTAGCGGGGAATAACAATGAGCAGTTCTTC. This chain joins TRBV4-3 and TRBJ2-1, with 10 bases that match TRBD2. Per germline, CDR1 LGHNA and CDR2 YSLEER. The CDR3 is made up of 16 amino acids. J lost 5 bases, V lost 3 bases, and 7 bases had no gene match.

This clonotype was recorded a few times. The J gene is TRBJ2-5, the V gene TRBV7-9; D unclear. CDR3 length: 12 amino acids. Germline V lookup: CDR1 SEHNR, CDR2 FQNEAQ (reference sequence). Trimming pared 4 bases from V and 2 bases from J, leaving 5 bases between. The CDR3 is CASSSLQETQYF. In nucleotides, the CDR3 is TGTGCCAGCAGCTCTTTACAAGAGACCCAGTACTTC.

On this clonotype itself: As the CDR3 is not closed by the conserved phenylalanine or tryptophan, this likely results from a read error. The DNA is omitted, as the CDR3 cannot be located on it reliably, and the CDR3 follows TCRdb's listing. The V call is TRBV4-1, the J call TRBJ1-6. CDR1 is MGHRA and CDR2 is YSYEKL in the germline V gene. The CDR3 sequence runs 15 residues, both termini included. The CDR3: CASSHRSGSYNSPLL.

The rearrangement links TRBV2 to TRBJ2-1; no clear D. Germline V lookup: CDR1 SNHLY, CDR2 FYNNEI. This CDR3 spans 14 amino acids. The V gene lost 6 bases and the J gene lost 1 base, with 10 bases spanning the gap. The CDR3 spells CASSTLESYNEQFF. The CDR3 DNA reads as TGTGCCAGCAGCACGCTTGAATCCTACAATGAGCAGTTCTTC. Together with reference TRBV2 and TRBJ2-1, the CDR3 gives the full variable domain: EPEVTQTPSHQVTQMGQEVILRCVPISNHLYFYWYRQILGQKVEFLVSFYNNEISEKSEIFDDQFSVERPDGSNFTLKIRSTKLEDSAMYFCASSTLESYNEQFFGPGTRLTVL.

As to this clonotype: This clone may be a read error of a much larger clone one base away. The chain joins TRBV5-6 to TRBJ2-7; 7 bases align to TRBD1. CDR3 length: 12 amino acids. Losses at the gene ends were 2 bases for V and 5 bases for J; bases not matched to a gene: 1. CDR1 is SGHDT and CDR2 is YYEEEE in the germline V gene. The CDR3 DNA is TGTGCCAGCAGCTTAACAGGGGACGAGCAGTACTTC. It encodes CASSLTGDEQYF.